These T cell receptor beta chains were read from a single sample in a study of PD-L1 blockade in urothelial cancer. Here immunoSEQ multiplex PCR was the method, and the copy in TCRdb shows in-frame clones only, minus some. Here the sample spans some 47,000 clones, 82% being singletons. This specimen consisted of PBMCs, obtained around atezolizumab (anti-PD-L1) treatment. The receptors derive from a man in his 70s with urothelial cancer. CDR3s include the opening cysteine and the closing phenylalanine or tryptophan. The order of the fields is clone size, J gene, V gene, D gene, CDR3 DNA, CDR3 protein. The D gene is left open where the match is weak. Size values are once, few and many counts, or a class for expanded clones, and some rows have none.

size: NA; J: TRBJ1-4; V: TRBV30; D: TRBD1; DNA: TGTGCCTGGAGTGTACAGGACAGGGGTGCGGAAAAACTGTTTTTT; CDR3: CAWSVQDRGAEKLFF
size: few; J: TRBJ1-1; V: TRBV7-3; D: NA; DNA: TGTGCCAGCAGCGGGGGAGGGAACACTGAAGCTTTCTTT; CDR3: CASSGGGNTEAFF
size: NA; J: TRBJ2-7; V: TRBV11-3; D: TRBD1; DNA: TGTGCCAGCAGCCCCCAGGGGGAAGGATCCTACGAGCAGTACTTC; CDR3: CASSPQGEGSYEQYF
size: few; J: TRBJ2-2; V: TRBV27; D: TRBD1; DNA: TGTGCCAGCAGTTTGGGTCAGGGGGACACCGGGGAGCTGTTTTTT; CDR3: CASSLGQGDTGELFF
size: NA; J: TRBJ2-6; V: TRBV13; D: TRBD2; DNA: TGTGCCAGCAGCTTAAGTGTGAGGGAGGGCGTCTCTGGGGCCAACGTCCTGACTTTC; CDR3: CASSLSVREGVSGANVLTF
size: NA; J: TRBJ1-2; V: TRBV10-3; D: NA; DNA: TGTGCCATCAGTGAGTCTGCCGACAGGAACTATGGCTACACCTTC; CDR3: CAISESADRNYGYTF
size: NA; J: TRBJ1-5; V: TRBV28; D: NA; DNA: TGTGCCAGCACGGGAGGCTACTTCAGGGGTAATCAGCCCCAGCATTTT; CDR3: CASTGGYFRGNQPQHF
size: NA; J: TRBJ2-1; V: TRBV7-9; D: TRBD2; DNA: TGTGCCAGCAGCTTATTAGCGGGAGGCGTTCTCAATGAGCAGTTCTTC; CDR3: CASSLLAGGVLNEQFF
size: NA; J: TRBJ2-2; V: TRBV4-3; D: NA; DNA: TGCGCCAGCAGCTTGATGACTAGACGCGGGGAGCTGTTTTTT; CDR3: CASSLMTRRGELFF
size: NA; J: TRBJ2-3; V: TRBV6-4; D: TRBD2; DNA: TGTGCCAGCAGCCATCTAATCTTAACTAGCGGGAGGCTAACCACAGATACGCAGTATTTT; CDR3: CASSHLILTSGRLTTDTQYF
size: NA; J: TRBJ1-3; V: TRBV7-9; D: NA; DNA: TGTGCCAGCAGCTTATGGCATTCTGGAAACACCATATATTTT; CDR3: CASSLWHSGNTIYF
size: NA; J: TRBJ2-1; V: TRBV29-1; D: NA; DNA: TGCAGCGTTGAAGAGGTGAAACGGAGGAATGAGCAGTTCTTC; CDR3: CSVEEVKRRNEQFF
size: NA; J: TRBJ2-7; V: TRBV7-2; D: TRBD2; DNA: TGTGCCAGCAGCCAAGAGCGGGAGGGCCGCCTCCTCGAGCAGTACTTC; CDR3: CASSQEREGRLLEQYF
size: medium-sized; J: TRBJ2-5; V: TRBV9; D: NA; DNA: TGTGCCAGCAGCCAAGGGGGTGGCCCGCAAGAGACCCAGTACTTC; CDR3: CASSQGGGPQETQYF
size: NA; J: TRBJ1-3; V: TRBV11-2; D: TRBD1; DNA: TGTGCCAGCAGCATCGGGACAGGGACTGGAAACACCATATATTTT; CDR3: CASSIGTGTGNTIYF
size: NA; J: TRBJ2-3; V: TRBV7-2; D: NA; DNA: TGTGCCAGCAGGCCCCCGGAGGGGGGGGATACGCAGTATTTT; CDR3: CASRPPEGGDTQYF
size: NA; J: TRBJ2-7; V: TRBV7-2; D: TRBD2; DNA: TGTGCCAGCAGCAGACAAAGGGGCGGGAGTGGCAACGAGCAGTACTTC; CDR3: CASSRQRGGSGNEQYF
size: few; J: TRBJ1-5; V: TRBV7-8; D: NA; DNA: TGTGCCAGCAGCTTAGGCAGGGGCAATCAGCCCCAGCATTTT; CDR3: CASSLGRGNQPQHF
size: NA; J: TRBJ2-7; V: TRBV6-6; D: TRBD1; DNA: TGTGCCAGCAGACAAAAGGGACAGGGCTCCTACGAGCAGTACTTC; CDR3: CASRQKGQGSYEQYF
size: NA; J: TRBJ1-6; V: TRBV2; D: NA; DNA: TGTGCCAGCAGTAGTAAACGAGGTTCACCCCTCCACTTT; CDR3: CASSSKRGSPLHF
size: NA; J: TRBJ1-2; V: TRBV4-3; D: NA; DNA: TGCGCCAGCAGTGGGGGGGGAGAGGACCAAGCTAACTATGGCTACACCTTC; CDR3: CASSGGGEDQANYGYTF
size: NA; J: TRBJ2-5; V: TRBV19; D: NA; DNA: TGTGCCAGTAGTATTGAGGGTGGACGGAAAGAGACCCAGTACTTC; CDR3: CASSIEGGRKETQYF
size: NA; J: TRBJ2-1; V: TRBV19; D: NA; DNA: TGTGCCAGTAGTATAGATGGGCCGCCGAGCTCCTACAATGAGCAGTTCTTC; CDR3: CASSIDGPPSSYNEQFF
size: NA; J: TRBJ1-2; V: TRBV7-2; D: NA; DNA: TGTGCCAGCAGCTTAGACGGGGTATTACGGGGCTACACCTTC; CDR3: CASSLDGVLRGYTF
size: NA; J: TRBJ2-5; V: TRBV5-1; D: NA; DNA: TGCGCCAGCAGCCCCCGGGACACCCAAGAGACCCAGTACTTC; CDR3: CASSPRDTQETQYF
size: NA; J: TRBJ2-7; V: TRBV5-6; D: TRBD2; DNA: TGTGCCAGCAGCTTGGGGGCGGGAGCCAGGCAGTACTTC; CDR3: CASSLGAGARQYF
size: once; J: TRBJ2-7; V: TRBV7-8; D: TRBD2; DNA: TGTGCCAGCAGCCCCAGCGGGGGTGCTCCGGGGGAGCAGTACTTC; CDR3: CASSPSGGAPGEQYF
size: NA; J: TRBJ1-6; V: TRBV7-3; D: TRBD1; DNA: TGTGCCAGCAGCATCACCGGGACAGGGGGAAATTCACCCCTCCACTTT; CDR3: CASSITGTGGNSPLHF
size: NA; J: TRBJ1-1; V: TRBV21-1; D: NA; DNA: TGTGCCAGCAGTAGACCCGGGGCTTTCTTT; CDR3: CASSRPGAFF
size: NA; J: TRBJ2-7; V: TRBV7-6; D: NA; DNA: TGTGCCAGCAGTGCTTTCCCACAGGGCTCCGAGCAGTACTTC; CDR3: CASSAFPQGSEQYF
size: NA; J: TRBJ2-2; V: TRBV6-5; D: NA; DNA: TGTGCCAGCAGTTCCGACAGAAACACCGGGGAGCTGTTTTTT; CDR3: CASSSDRNTGELFF
size: NA; J: TRBJ1-1; V: TRBV29-1; D: NA; DNA: TGCAGCGTTGGTGGCGGAGGGAGCACTGAGGCTTTCTTT; CDR3: CSVGGGGSTEAFF
size: NA; J: TRBJ2-3; V: TRBV7-2; D: NA; DNA: TGTGCCAGCAGCTTTGGGGGCGTGGATACGCAGTATTTT; CDR3: CASSFGGVDTQYF
size: NA; J: TRBJ2-7; V: TRBV18; D: TRBD1; DNA: TGTGCCAGCTCGGGACAGAGGGGCGAGCAGTACTTC; CDR3: CASSGQRGEQYF
size: NA; J: TRBJ2-3; V: TRBV28; D: NA; DNA: TGTGCCAGCAGTTCCCGTGGCGGAGCAGGCACAGATACGCAGTATTTT; CDR3: CASSSRGGAGTDTQYF
size: few; J: TRBJ1-2; V: TRBV7-9; D: TRBD1; DNA: TGTGCCAGCAGCTTAGCTATAGGCACAGGGGTCCATGGCTACACCTTC; CDR3: CASSLAIGTGVHGYTF
size: NA; J: TRBJ2-1; V: TRBV5-8; D: NA; DNA: TGTGCCAGCAGCCCCCGTCTCGGGGGTGGCTCCTACAATGAGCAGTTCTTC; CDR3: CASSPRLGGGSYNEQFF
size: NA; J: TRBJ1-3; V: TRBV5-1; D: TRBD1; DNA: TGCGCCAGCAGTCCCTACAGGGGTGGAAACACCATATATTTT; CDR3: CASSPYRGGNTIYF
size: once; J: TRBJ1-1; V: TRBV28; D: NA; DNA: TGTGCCAGCAGTTTAACAGCGAACACTGAAGCTTTCTTT; CDR3: CASSLTANTEAFF
size: few; J: TRBJ1-1; V: TRBV19; D: TRBD1; DNA: TGTGCCAGTAGTTCCACCGGGACAGGGGGTTTATCAGCTTTCTTT; CDR3: CASSSTGTGGLSAFF
size: NA; J: TRBJ2-1; V: TRBV7-3; D: TRBD2; DNA: TGTGCCAGCAGCCCCTCGGGCGGGGGGTCCTACAATGAGCAGTTCTTC; CDR3: CASSPSGGGSYNEQFF
size: NA; J: TRBJ1-2; V: TRBV30; D: NA; DNA: TGTGCCTGGAGCCCCTCCGGGAATACTAACTATGGCTACACCTTC; CDR3: CAWSPSGNTNYGYTF
size: NA; J: TRBJ1-3; V: TRBV5-1; D: NA; DNA: TGCGCCAGCAGCTTGGCCGGACAGCGTACAACCTCTGGAAACACCATATATTTT; CDR3: CASSLAGQRTTSGNTIYF
size: NA; J: TRBJ2-2; V: TRBV9; D: TRBD2; DNA: TGTGCCAGCAGCTCTACTAGCGTGGGCGGGGAGCTGTTTTTT; CDR3: CASSSTSVGGELFF
size: NA; J: TRBJ1-2; V: TRBV6-5; D: NA; DNA: TGTGCCAGCAGTTACTCCACAGGGATAGGATCCTATGGCTACACCTTC; CDR3: CASSYSTGIGSYGYTF
size: NA; J: TRBJ2-1; V: TRBV28; D: TRBD1; DNA: TGTGCCAGCAGTCTGACAGGGATGGGGGACAATGAGCAGTTCTTC; CDR3: CASSLTGMGDNEQFF
size: NA; J: TRBJ2-3; V: TRBV2; D: TRBD2; DNA: TGTGCCAGCAGTGTCTTAGCGGGAGTAACAGATACGCAGTATTTT; CDR3: CASSVLAGVTDTQYF
size: NA; J: TRBJ1-4; V: TRBV7-9; D: NA; DNA: TGTGCCAGCAGCCAGGGTGTACAAAGACTGTTTTTT; CDR3: CASSQGVQRLFF
size: NA; J: TRBJ1-6; V: TRBV7-9; D: NA; DNA: TGTGCCAGCAGCTTAGCGGTAGGGGGGGATTCACCCCTCCACTTT; CDR3: CASSLAVGGDSPLHF
size: few; J: TRBJ2-1; V: TRBV2; D: TRBD1; DNA: TGTGCCAGCAGTGAAGATGGACAGGGATACAATGAGCAGTTCTTC; CDR3: CASSEDGQGYNEQFF
size: NA; J: TRBJ1-6; V: TRBV9; D: NA; DNA: TGTGCCAGCGGGCAGGGATATAATTCACCCCTCCACTTT; CDR3: CASGQGYNSPLHF
size: NA; J: TRBJ2-7; V: TRBV27; D: NA; DNA: TGTGCCAGCAGTTTAAGGGGCTCCTACGAGCAGTACTTC; CDR3: CASSLRGSYEQYF
size: few; J: TRBJ1-6; V: TRBV15; D: TRBD1; DNA: TGTGCCACCAGCACCGGGACAGATAATTCACCCCTCCACTTT; CDR3: CATSTGTDNSPLHF
size: NA; J: TRBJ1-1; V: TRBV6-6; D: TRBD1; DNA: TGTGCCAGCAGCCGCGGACAGGGGACTATGAACACTGAAGCTTTCTTT; CDR3: CASSRGQGTMNTEAFF